The TCR beta chain under discussion was sequenced for a study of cytomegalovirus exposure and HLA in healthy donors. The PCR employed 60 Vbeta primers together with 13 Jbeta primers. Sequenced by immunoSEQ multiplex PCR; TCRdb stores in-frame clones only, minus some. Found here are about 160,000 clones, roughly four fifths of them singletons; the top ten hold 7.5% to 9%. In germline, CDR1 is MNHEY, CDR2 SMNVEV (reference sequence). The CDR3 covers 18 residues. V was shortened by 2 bases and J by 2 bases, with 22 bases between the two germline ends. This clone has more than one count but fewer than ten. No antigen is known for it. Study-level points and caveats: A previous analysis found most TCR beta V segments productive roughly 87% or roughly 30% of the time.

The sequencing input was PBMCs. The V and J genes are TRBV27 and TRBJ2-7; tentative D call: TRBD2 (6 bases). This receptor was obtained from a male donor in good health and CMV-seropositive. The CDR3 spells CASSLTLLGGRTPYEQYF. DNA of the CDR3: TGTGCCAGCAGTTTAACCCTCCTTGGGGGGAGAACGCCCTACGAGCAGTACTTC.